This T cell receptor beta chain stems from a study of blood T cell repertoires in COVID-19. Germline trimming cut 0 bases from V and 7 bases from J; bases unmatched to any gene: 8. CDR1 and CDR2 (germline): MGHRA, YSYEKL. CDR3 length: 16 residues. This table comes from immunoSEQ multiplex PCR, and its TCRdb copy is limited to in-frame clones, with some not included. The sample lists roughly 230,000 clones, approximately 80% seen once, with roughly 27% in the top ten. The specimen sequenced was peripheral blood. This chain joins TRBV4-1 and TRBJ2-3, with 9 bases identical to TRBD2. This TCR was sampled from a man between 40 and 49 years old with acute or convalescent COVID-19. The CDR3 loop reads CASSQERLAATNTQYF. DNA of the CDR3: TGCGCCAGCAGCCAAGAGAGACTAGCGGCAACAAATACGCAGTATTTT.